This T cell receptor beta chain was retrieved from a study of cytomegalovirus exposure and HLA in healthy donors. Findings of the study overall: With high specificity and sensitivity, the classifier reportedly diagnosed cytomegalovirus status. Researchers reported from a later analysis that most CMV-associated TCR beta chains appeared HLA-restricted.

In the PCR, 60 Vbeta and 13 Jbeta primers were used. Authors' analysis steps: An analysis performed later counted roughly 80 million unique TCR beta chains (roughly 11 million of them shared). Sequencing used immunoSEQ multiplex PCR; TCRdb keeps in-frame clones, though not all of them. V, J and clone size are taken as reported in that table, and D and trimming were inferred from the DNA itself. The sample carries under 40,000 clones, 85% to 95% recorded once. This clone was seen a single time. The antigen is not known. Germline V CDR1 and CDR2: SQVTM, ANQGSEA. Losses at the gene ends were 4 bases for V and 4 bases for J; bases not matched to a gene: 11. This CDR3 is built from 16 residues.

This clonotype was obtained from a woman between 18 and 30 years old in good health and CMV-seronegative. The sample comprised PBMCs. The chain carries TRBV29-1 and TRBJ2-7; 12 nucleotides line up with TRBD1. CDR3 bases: TGCAGCGTTGGTTCTTCCGGGACAGGGGGCTATTACGAGCAGTACTTC. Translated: CSVGSSGTGGYYEQYF.